This entry concerns a single TCR beta chain. Assay: immunoSEQ multiplex PCR; the TCRdb copy retains only in-frame clones and omits some. The table lists 50,000 or so clones, roughly 85% of them singletons, with approximately 20% in the top ten. The data belong to a study of OX40 agonist ivuxolimab in advanced cancers. Losses at the gene ends were 4 bases for V and 3 bases for J; bases not matched to a gene: 9. The V gene's germline CDR1 is SGHAT and CDR2 FQNNGV. This CDR3 comprises 16 residues. The sample was CD4+ or CD8+ T cells sorted from blood, taken in a trial of the OX40 agonist ivuxolimab. The rearrangement joins TRBV11-2 to TRBJ2-3; TRBD1 matches at 8 bases. This clonotype originated in an adult with an advanced solid tumor such as melanoma, head and neck, liver or kidney cancer. CDR3 nucleotide sequence: TGTGCCAGCAGCTCCGCAGGGGGCGCTTGGACAGATACGCAGTATTTT. Encoded protein: CASSSAGGAWTDTQYF.